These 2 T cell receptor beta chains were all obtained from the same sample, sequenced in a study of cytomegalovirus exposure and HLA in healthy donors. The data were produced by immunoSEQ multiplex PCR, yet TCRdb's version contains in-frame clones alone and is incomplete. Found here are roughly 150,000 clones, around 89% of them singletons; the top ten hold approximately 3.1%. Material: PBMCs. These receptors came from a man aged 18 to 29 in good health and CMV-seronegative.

CDR3 sequence (DNA): TGTGCCAGCAGCTTAGTCGGCGGGGGGGGAGCCAAAAACATTCAGTACTTC. Amino acid sequence: CASSLVGGGGAKNIQYF. The chain combines TRBV7-2 with TRBJ2-4; 9 bases agree with TRBD2. With 1 base clipped from V and 0 bases from J, the junction kept 4 bases outside the gene matches. Germline V gene sequence: CDR1 SGHTA, CDR2 FQGNSA. The CDR3 covers 17 residues. The variable domain in full, with the rest retrieved from reference TRBV7-2 and TRBJ2-4, is GAGVSQSPSNKVTEKGKDVELRCDPISGHTALYWYRQSLGQGLEFLIYFQGNSAPDKSGLPSDRFSAERTGGSVSTLTIQRTQQEDSAVYLCASSLVGGGGAKNIQYFGAGTRLSVL.

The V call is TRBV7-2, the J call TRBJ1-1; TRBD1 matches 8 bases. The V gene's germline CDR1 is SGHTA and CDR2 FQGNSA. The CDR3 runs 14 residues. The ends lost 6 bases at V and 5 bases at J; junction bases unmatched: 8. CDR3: CASRQNRGETEAFF. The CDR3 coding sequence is TGTGCCAGCAGGCAAAACAGGGGGGAAACTGAAGCTTTCTTT. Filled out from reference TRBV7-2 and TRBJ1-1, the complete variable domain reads GAGVSQSPSNKVTEKGKDVELRCDPISGHTALYWYRQSLGQGLEFLIYFQGNSAPDKSGLPSDRFSAERTGGSVSTLTIQRTQQEDSAVYLCASRQNRGETEAFFGQGTRLTVV.